The 32 T cell receptor beta chains below were found in one sample sequenced in a study of a mutant IDH1 vaccine in newly diagnosed glioma. As for time point: baseline, week 1 (first vaccination visit). Treatment specified: pre-vaccination baseline after standard-of-care therapy. Sequencing used immunoSEQ multiplex PCR; TCRdb keeps in-frame clones, though not all of them. The repertoire holds about 66,000 clones, 80% to 90% seen once, with approximately 2.6% in the top ten. This specimen was PBMCs, taken from a glioma patient treated with radiotherapy, temozolomide or both. Receptor source: a young man with glioma.

V gene TRBV5-6 combines with J gene TRBJ1-2; D is ambiguous. This CDR3 contains 12 residues. The V and J ends lost 4 bases and 5 bases respectively, with 9 bases between them. CDR1 is SGHDT and CDR2 is YYEEEE in the germline V gene. CDR3 in amino acids: CASSTTVYGYTF. The CDR3 nucleotides are TGTGCCAGCAGCACCACAGTGTATGGCTACACCTTC.

This chain joins TRBV5-1 and TRBJ2-2, with TRBD1 as a possible D gene (7 bases). The V end was cut by 3 bases, the J end by 7 bases, with 16 bases between. The CDR3 sequence is 15 residues long. Germline CDR1 is SGHRS and CDR2 is YFSETQ. CDR3 region: CASSWGDSRIGELFF. The CDR3 coding sequence is TGCGCCAGCAGCTGGGGGGACAGTAGGATCGGGGAGCTGTTTTTT.

This clone was detected a few times. Other DNA variants within this sample encode the same CDR3. The rearrangement uses TRBV2 and TRBJ2-7; a weak D match, TRBD2 (6 bases). The CDR3 contains 13 residues. Germline CDR1 and CDR2: SNHLY and FYNNEI. V was shortened by 5 bases and J by 3 bases, with 11 bases between the two germline ends. CDR3 DNA: TGTGCCAGCAGTCCCGGAGGGGTCTACGAGCAGTACTTC. This translates into CASSPGGVYEQYF.

This clone was detected only once. The chain carries TRBV4-2 and TRBJ2-2; 11 nucleotides line up with TRBD2. The length of the CDR3 is 15 residues. Germline V gene data show CDR1 as LGHNA and CDR2 as YNFKEQ. The V and J ends lost 0 bases and 6 bases, in that order; junction bases with no gene match: 0. CDR3 nucleotide sequence: TGTGCCAGCAGCCAAGATAGCGGGGGGGCCGGGGAGCTGTTTTTT. Translation: CASSQDSGGAGELFF.

This chain connects TRBV15 to TRBJ1-3; the D is unclear. Germline lookup yields CDR1 LNHNV and CDR2 YYDKDF (reference sequence). The CDR3 covers 16 residues. Between the trimmed V and J ends, which lost 1 base and 4 bases, there was a span of 14 bases. In DNA, the CDR3 is TGTGCCACCAGCAGAGGAGTCCTAATAGGCGGAAACACCATATATTTT. This sequence encodes CATSRGVLIGGNTIYF.

The chain couples TRBV12-5 to TRBJ2-2; no clear D. The CDR3 is 13 amino acids. V lost 1 base to trimming and J lost 3 bases, with 3 bases between them. Germline loops: CDR1 LGHNT, CDR2 FRNRAP. The CDR3 sequence is CASGLADTGELFF. DNA of the CDR3: TGTGCTAGTGGTTTGGCGGACACCGGGGAGCTGTTTTTT.

The count of this clone is one. The genes are TRBV19 and TRBJ2-7; D is possibly TRBD1 (5 bases). The CDR3 is 13 residues long. Germline values: CDR1 LNHDA, CDR2 SQIVND (reference sequence). V was shortened by 7 bases and J by 7 bases, with 17 bases between the two germline ends. In DNA, the CDR3 is TGTGCCAGTACCCCGTCGTCAGGGTGGGAGCAGTACTTC. The encoded protein is CASTPSSGWEQYF.

This clone was seen a single time. CDR3 residues: CASSTPLRYKMNTEAFF. In nucleotides, the CDR3 is TGTGCCAGCAGCACCCCGCTGCGGTACAAGATGAACACTGAAGCTTTCTTT. The chain uses TRBV7-2 and TRBJ1-1; no definite D call. The CDR3 runs to 17 residues. Trimming shortened V by 5 bases and J by 0 bases, and 19 bases separated the two germline ends. Germline assignment: CDR1 SGHTA and CDR2 FQGNSA.

This chain joins TRBV6-5 and TRBJ2-2; D is undetermined. V was shortened by 6 bases and J by 5 bases, with 10 bases between the two germline ends. Germline V gene lookup returns CDR1 MNHEY and CDR2 SVGAGI. CDR3 length: 13 residues. The CDR3 coding sequence is TGTGCCAGCAGCCGAACTTGTACCGGGGAGCTGTTTTTT. Amino acids: CASSRTCTGELFF.

The chain couples TRBV7-9 to TRBJ1-4; D may be TRBD1 (6 bases). The germline V gene has CDR1 SEHNR and CDR2 FQNEAQ (reference sequence). The V gene lost 4 bases and the J gene lost 4 bases, with 16 bases spanning the gap. The CDR3 spans 16 residues. The CDR3 sequence is CASSSPTGGGNEKLFF. CDR3 DNA sequence: TGTGCCAGCAGCTCCCCGACAGGTGGGGGTAATGAAAAACTGTTTTTT.

CDR3 sequence reads: CASSSGQGTDTQYF. The DNA of the CDR3 is TGCGCCAGCAGCTCAGGACAGGGCACAGATACGCAGTATTTT. V gene TRBV5-1 combines with J gene TRBJ2-3, with 7 bases fitting TRBD1. Per germline, CDR1 SGHRS and CDR2 YFSETQ. This CDR3 has 14 residues. The ends lost 3 bases at V and 1 base at J; junction bases unmatched: 2.

V is TRBV7-9 and J is TRBJ2-5; tentatively, D is TRBD2 (5 bases). The CDR3 runs to 13 residues. V was trimmed by 5 bases and J by 5 bases, leaving 12 bases between them. CDR1 SEHNR and CDR2 FQNEAQ come from the germline V gene (reference sequence). In DNA, the CDR3 is TGTGCCAGCAGCCGTACTAGTCCCGAGACCCAGTACTTC. Translating gives CASSRTSPETQYF.

V usage is TRBV2 and J usage is TRBJ2-2; D remains unclear. The germline V gene encodes CDR1 SNHLY and CDR2 FYNNEI. The CDR3 sequence is 13 residues long. Trimming cost V 6 bases and J 7 bases, with 12 bases left between them. In DNA form, the CDR3 reads TGTGCCAGCAGCGATTCGGGCCACGGGGAGCTGTTTTTT. Its protein product is CASSDSGHGELFF.

J is TRBJ2-5 and V is TRBV5-1; TRBD2 matches at 11 bases. The CDR3 runs to 15 residues. The trim removed 6 bases at V and 2 bases at J, leaving 6 bases unmatched. Germline V CDR1 and CDR2: SGHRS, YFSETQ. The CDR3 region is CASTASGGLQETQYF. The CDR3, as DNA: TGCGCCAGCACCGCTAGCGGGGGGCTTCAAGAGACCCAGTACTTC.

The chain carries TRBV5-1 and TRBJ2-3, with 8 nucleotides matching TRBD1. Germline V gene sequence: CDR1 SGHRS, CDR2 YFSETQ. V dropped 1 base and J dropped 3; count of bases not matched to a gene: 10. The CDR3 has 17 amino acids. The CDR3 region has the DNA TGCGCCAGCAGCTTGACTCCGACAGGGGCTGGGACAGATACGCAGTATTTT. Its protein is CASSLTPTGAGTDTQYF.

The V call is TRBV19, the J call TRBJ2-3; TRBD1 or TRBD2 may be the D gene (6 bases each). The CDR3 spans 15 residues. Germline values: CDR1 LNHDA, CDR2 SQIVND (reference sequence). V was pared by 1 base and J by 2 bases, with 10 bases between. CDR3 nucleotide sequence: TGTGCCAGTAGTATAGCGGGGGCCCTCACAGATACGCAGTATTTT. It encodes CASSIAGALTDTQYF. Together with reference TRBV19 and TRBJ2-3, the CDR3 gives the full variable domain: DGGITQSPKYLFRKEGQNVTLSCEQNLNHDAMYWYRQDPGQGLRLIYYSQIVNDFQKGDIAEGYSVSREKKESFPLTVTSAQKNPTAFYLCASSIAGALTDTQYFGPGTRLTVL.

V usage is TRBV18 and J usage is TRBJ1-1; D is uncertain. From germline, CDR1 is KGHSH and CDR2 LQKENI. Trimming cost V 6 bases and J 5 bases, with 10 bases left between them. This CDR3 contains 12 residues. In DNA form, the CDR3 reads TGTGCCAGCTCCCTAGGGCGGACTGAAGCTTTCTTT. Translating it yields CASSLGRTEAFF.

The chain couples TRBV5-1 to TRBJ2-7; 7 positions match TRBD2. V was clipped by 0 bases and J by 10 bases; unmatched bases: 1. This CDR3 contains 11 residues. CDR1 is SGHRS, CDR2 YFSETQ, per germline. CDR3 sequence reads: CASSLEGLQYF. The CDR3 region has the DNA TGCGCCAGCAGCTTGGAGGGACTACAGTACTTC.

V usage is TRBV27 and J usage is TRBJ1-1; D call uncertain. CDR1 is MNHEY and CDR2 is SMNVEV in the germline V gene (reference sequence). Trimming removed 7 bases from V and 1 base from J, with 16 bases in between. CDR3 length equals 15 residues. The CDR3 loop reads CASTPLSGKNTEAFF. The CDR3 region has the DNA TGTGCCAGCACCCCATTATCCGGCAAGAACACTGAAGCTTTCTTT.

The chain recombines TRBV11-2 with TRBJ2-6, with a tentative D call TRBD1 (5 bases). V was trimmed by 5 bases and J by 2 bases, leaving 13 bases between them. The CDR3 has 16 amino acids. The germline gives CDR1 SGHAT, CDR2 FQNNGV. CDR3 nucleotides: TGTGCCAGCAGCCTACAATCAGGGACTGGGGCCAACGTCCTGACTTTC. It yields the protein CASSLQSGTGANVLTF.

The chain is built from TRBV5-4 and TRBJ2-5; unclear D gene. Between the trimmed V and J ends, which lost 4 bases and 2 bases, there was a span of 18 bases. This CDR3 comprises 16 residues. Germline CDR1 and CDR2: SGHNT and YYREEE (reference sequence). The CDR3 DNA follows: TGTGCCAGCAGCCAAGTGTCGATGGCGGAGCAAGAGACCCAGTACTTC. Protein: CASSQVSMAEQETQYF.

The chain employs TRBV7-9 and TRBJ2-2; 7 positions agree with TRBD1. Looked up from germline, CDR1 is SEHNR and CDR2 is FQNEAQ (reference sequence). The CDR3 has 16 amino acids. The V segment lost 5 bases and the J segment 0 bases; nucleotides outside the gene matches: 6. CDR3 DNA sequence: TGTGCCAGCAGCCGACCTGGACAGGCGAACACCGGGGAGCTGTTTTTT. Translation gives CASSRPGQANTGELFF.

V and J are TRBV6-4 and TRBJ2-1; possible D gene TRBD2, 5 bases. CDR1 is MRHNA, CDR2 SNTAGT, per germline. The CDR3 loop spans 13 amino acids. The V end lost 5 bases, the J end lost 2 bases, and 7 bases lay between the germline ends. As DNA, the CDR3 is TGTGCCAGCAGTAGCGGAGCCTACAATGAGCAGTTCTTC. Protein: CASSSGAYNEQFF.

The chain carries TRBV4-1 and TRBJ1-4; TRBD1 agrees at 7 bases. Germline V gives CDR1 MGHRA, CDR2 YSYEKL. The CDR3 is 15 amino acids. With 1 base clipped from V and 4 bases from J, the junction kept 3 bases outside the gene matches. CDR3 nucleotide sequence: TGCGCCAGCAGCCAAGCGGGACAGCGTAATGAAAAACTGTTTTTT. It is translated as CASSQAGQRNEKLFF.

The CDR3 sequence is CASSPGQNNSPLHF. The CDR3 coding sequence is TGTGCCAGCAGCCCGGGACAGAATAATTCACCCCTCCACTTT. The rearrangement uses TRBV5-5 and TRBJ1-6, with TRBD1 matching over 7 bases. Germline V gene data show CDR1 as SGHKS and CDR2 as YYEKEE (reference sequence). The CDR3 extends over 14 amino acids. V lost 4 bases, J lost 5 bases, and 3 bases stayed unmatched.

This sequence joins TRBV15 and TRBJ2-7; 7 bases are a match to TRBD1. J gave up 5 bases and V 3 bases, and 4 bases lay outside the gene matches. The CDR3 contains 13 residues. The germline V gene has CDR1 LNHNV and CDR2 YYDKDF (reference sequence). Here the CDR3 DNA reads TGTGCCACCAGCAGGACAGGGTTCAACGAGCAGTACTTC. Translation: CATSRTGFNEQYF.

The chain employs TRBV4-1 and TRBJ2-4; D tentatively fits TRBD1 or TRBD2 (5 bases each). Germline CDR1 MGHRA, CDR2 YSYEKL. Trimming stripped 0 bases from V and 14 bases from J, with 17 bases between. This CDR3 has 14 amino acids. The CDR3 loop is CASSQEGPLRGKYF. Written as DNA, the CDR3 is TGCGCCAGCAGCCAAGAGGGGCCACTACGGGGAAAGTACTTC.

The chain couples TRBV9 to TRBJ2-7; 9 bases line up with TRBD2. CDR1 is SGDLS and CDR2 is YYNGEE in the germline V gene. The V gene end was trimmed by 4 bases and the J gene end by 4 bases; junction bases not matched to a gene: 9. The CDR3 contains 15 residues. CDR3 amino acids: CASSSQLAGVYEQYF. The CDR3 nucleotides are TGTGCCAGCAGCTCTCAACTAGCGGGCGTTTACGAGCAGTACTTC.

The CDR3 loop is CASMPMVEGRETQYF. The CDR3 DNA follows: TGTGCCAGCATGCCGATGGTAGAGGGCCGGGAGACCCAGTACTTC. The gene calls are TRBV5-4 and TRBJ2-5; D perhaps matches TRBD2 (5 bases). The CDR3 loop spans 15 amino acids. V lost 6 bases and J lost 5, with 20 bases in between. Germline CDR1 SGHNT, CDR2 YYREEE (reference sequence).

This clone was recorded a few times. The rearrangement uses TRBV29-1 and TRBJ1-1; tentatively, D is TRBD1 (6 bases). Trimming removed 4 bases from V and 0 bases from J, with 9 bases in between. CDR3 length: 13 residues. Germline V gene lookup returns CDR1 SQVTM and CDR2 ANQGSEA. The DNA for the CDR3 is TGCAGCGTTGTCGGGGGCTTGAACACTGAAGCTTTCTTT. This sequence encodes CSVVGGLNTEAFF.

This clone was detected once. The genes are TRBV6-4 and TRBJ2-4; 9 bases are shared with TRBD1. The length of the CDR3 is 14 residues. The ends lost 0 bases at V and 7 bases at J; junction bases unmatched: 1. Germline V gene sequence: CDR1 MRHNA, CDR2 SNTAGT. In DNA form, the CDR3 reads TGTGCCAGCAGTGACTCACAGGGGGCGAACATTCAGTACTTC. This codes for CASSDSQGANIQYF.

The chain is built from TRBV2 and TRBJ1-1; a possible D gene is TRBD1 (5 bases). CDR3 length: 16 residues. Trimming shortened V by 5 bases and J by 0 bases, and 16 bases separated the two germline ends. The V gene's germline CDR1 is SNHLY and CDR2 FYNNEI. CDR3 loop: CASSLTFTGMNTEAFF. For the CDR3, the DNA is TGTGCCAGCAGTCTCACATTTACAGGAATGAACACTGAAGCTTTCTTT.